This record concerns one T cell receptor beta chain sequence. V was trimmed by 0 bases and J by 12 bases, leaving 11 bases between them. The CDR3 has 13 amino acids. Per the germline V gene, CDR1 is KGHDR and CDR2 is SFDVKD. TCRdb keeps only in-frame clones here, not all; method: immunoSEQ multiplex PCR. The table lists 97,000 or so clones, 75% to 95% of them singletons, with around 4% in the top ten. This sample stems from a study of blood T cell repertoires in COVID-19. This receptor was taken from a man younger than 35 with acute or convalescent COVID-19. The chain couples TRBV24-1 to TRBJ2-1; D unclear. The sequenced sample consisted of peripheral blood. The CDR3 nucleotides read TGTGCCACCAGTGATTTGCACGGGTATCGGCAGTTCTTC. It specifies CATSDLHGYRQFF.